This entry lists 21 T cell receptor beta chains sequenced from one sample in a study of T cell changes during pregnancy in multiple sclerosis. Generated by immunoSEQ multiplex PCR, the TCRdb table keeps only in-frame clones and is missing some. Among about 40,000 clones, roughly nine tenths were seen once, and the ten largest hold approximately 0.81%. The sample in question was CD4+ T cells from peripheral blood mononuclear cells, obtained before pregnancy. The source is a female donor with multiple sclerosis, enrolled in a pregnancy study.

The chain uses TRBV10-3 and TRBJ2-3, with a tentative D call TRBD1 (6 bases). The CDR3 sequence is 13 residues long. Trimming pared 7 bases from V and 0 bases from J, leaving 8 bases between. The germline CDR1 and CDR2 sequences are ENHRY and SYGVKD. The CDR3 coding sequence is TGTGCCATCATGGGGGCCAGCACAGATACGCAGTATTTT. Encoded protein: CAIMGASTDTQYF.

This rearrangement joins TRBV5-1 to TRBJ1-4; D is perhaps TRBD1 (5 bases). The CDR3 spans 14 residues. Germline loops: CDR1 SGHRS, CDR2 YFSETQ. With 3 bases removed from V and 8 bases from J, the gap between germline ends came to 14 bases. CDR3 residues: CASSSTRQSEKLFF. For the CDR3, the DNA is TGCGCCAGCAGCTCAACCAGACAGTCGGAAAAACTGTTTTTT.

The chain couples TRBV5-1 to TRBJ2-1; D ambiguous. V gave up 0 bases and J gave up 0 bases, with 10 bases separating them. Germline CDR1 SGHRS, CDR2 YFSETQ. The CDR3 extends over 16 amino acids. CDR3 region: CASSLVLADSYNEQFF. The CDR3 coding sequence is TGCGCCAGCAGCTTGGTGCTGGCGGACTCCTACAATGAGCAGTTCTTC.

The V gene is TRBV5-1, the J gene TRBJ2-3, with 8 bases fitting TRBD2. The ends lost 4 bases at V and 4 bases at J; junction bases unmatched: 5. CDR1 is SGHRS and CDR2 is YFSETQ in the germline V gene. The CDR3 is made up of 14 amino acids. CDR3 loop: CASSPAGGADTQYF. The CDR3 nucleotides read TGCGCCAGCAGCCCCGCGGGGGGTGCAGATACGCAGTATTTT.

The chain carries TRBV2 and TRBJ1-1; D gene unclear. Germline V gene sequence: CDR1 SNHLY, CDR2 FYNNEI. The V gene lost 0 bases and the J gene lost 5 bases, with 10 bases spanning the gap. The CDR3 length is 14 residues. The CDR3 nucleotides are TGTGCCAGCAGTGAAGCGCTTCGAGGAACTGAAGCTTTCTTT. It specifies CASSEALRGTEAFF.

The chain uses TRBV2 and TRBJ1-2; a possible D gene is TRBD1 (5 bases). The ends were cut back, 6 bases at V and 7 bases at J, with 15 bases in the middle. This CDR3 is 13 amino acids long. From germline, CDR1 is SNHLY and CDR2 FYNNEI. The CDR3 sequence is CASRDTRDSGYTF. CDR3 sequence (DNA): TGTGCCAGCAGGGACACCCGAGATAGTGGCTACACCTTC.

This chain connects TRBV28 to TRBJ1-3; a possible D gene is TRBD1 (5 bases). The V end was cut by 8 bases, the J end by 10 bases, with 9 bases between. This CDR3 has 10 amino acids. The germline gives CDR1 MDHEN, CDR2 SYDVKM. The CDR3 DNA reads as TGTGCCAGCGGGGCAGGGACCATATATTTT. Its translation: CASGAGTIYF.

V usage is TRBV23-1 and J usage is TRBJ1-1, with TRBD1 matching 7 bases. TRBV23-1 is noted as an ORF with a role that remains uncertain. The CDR3 is 14 amino acids. J gave up 5 bases and V 3 bases, and 6 bases lay outside the gene matches. CDR3 DNA: TGCGCCAGCAGTCAGGCAGGGGGGAGTACTGAAGCTTTCTTT. This gives the protein CASSQAGGSTEAFF.

The chain links TRBV5-6 to TRBJ1-1; D call uncertain. CDR1 is SGHDT, CDR2 YYEEEE, per germline. The ends were cut back, 0 bases at V and 3 bases at J, with 12 bases in the middle. The CDR3 has 15 amino acids. In DNA, the CDR3 is TGTGCCAGCAGCTTGGTTCTGGCACTACACACTGAAGCTTTCTTT. Protein sequence: CASSLVLALHTEAFF. The whole variable domain, remainder taken from reference TRBV5-6 and TRBJ1-1, is DAGVTQSPTHLIKTRGQQVTLRCSPKSGHDTVSWYQQALGQGPQFIFQYYEEEERQRGNFPDRFSGHQFPNYSSELNVNALLLGDSALYLCASSLVLALHTEAFFGQGTRLTVV.

This clone was found once. The V gene is TRBV19, the J gene TRBJ2-1, with a possible D match to TRBD2 (5 bases). Germline CDR1 LNHDA, CDR2 SQIVND (reference sequence). The V and J ends lost 5 bases and 15 bases respectively, with 23 bases between them. The CDR3 loop spans 14 amino acids. The CDR3, as DNA: TGTGCCAGTAGTTTTAGCGTGGGCCCGGCCACGCTGTTCTTC. Amino acids: CASSFSVGPATLFF.

The chain couples TRBV5-1 to TRBJ1-5; D call uncertain. The germline V gene encodes CDR1 SGHRS and CDR2 YFSETQ. Trimming took 0 bases from V and 9 from J, leaving 7 bases between them. This CDR3 spans 12 amino acids. In nucleotides, the CDR3 is TGCGCCAGCAGCTTGGTTCGCGGGCCCCAGCATTTT. Encoded protein: CASSLVRGPQHF.

This clone is categorized as medium-sized (0.01 to 0.1%). The V and J genes are TRBV7-3 and TRBJ2-1, with 12 positions matching TRBD1. V lost 2 bases, J lost 10 bases, and 3 bases stayed unmatched. Germline loops: CDR1 SGHTA, CDR2 FQGTGA. This CDR3 contains 14 residues. The CDR3 is CASSLSGTGGEQFF. In DNA form, the CDR3 reads TGTGCCAGCAGCTTATCCGGGACAGGGGGCGAGCAGTTCTTC.

This sequence joins TRBV7-3 and TRBJ2-3, with a possible D match to TRBD2 (6 bases). This CDR3 spans 17 amino acids. Trimming cost V 1 base and J 0 bases, with 14 bases left between them. Germline lookup yields CDR1 SGHTA and CDR2 FQGTGA. The CDR3 nucleotides read TGTGCCAGCAGCTTAAAGGGCCTAGCGACTAGCACAGATACGCAGTATTTT. It codes for CASSLKGLATSTDTQYF. The complete variable domain, with remaining parts taken from reference TRBV7-3 and TRBJ2-3, reads GAGVSQTPSNKVTEKGKYVELRCDPISGHTALYWYRQSLGQGPEFLIYFQGTGAADDSGLPNDRFFAVRPEGSVSTLKIQRTERGDSAVYLCASSLKGLATSTDTQYFGPGTRLTVL.

The CDR3, as DNA: TGTGCCAGCTCACCACCGTCGGGAGGGCACAATGAGCAGTTCTTC. Translated: CASSPPSGGHNEQFF. The chain employs TRBV18 and TRBJ2-1; 8 bases match TRBD2. This CDR3 contains 15 residues. J gave up 5 bases and V 0 bases, and 3 bases lay outside the gene matches. Germline V gene lookup returns CDR1 KGHSH and CDR2 LQKENI.

This chain links TRBV2 with TRBJ2-5, with D hard to call. The assigned J gene may be wrong: the sequence end matches TRBJ2-7 better. Per germline, CDR1 SNHLY and CDR2 FYNNEI. The CDR3 consists of 13 residues. The CDR3 loop is CASSDLGMGEQYF. CDR3 nucleotide sequence: TGTGCCAGCAGTGATCTTGGTATGGGCGAGCAGTACTTC.

This clone has only one observation. The V and J genes are TRBV6-5 and TRBJ1-5; TRBD1 agrees at 8 bases. The CDR3 totals 15 residues. V shed 5 bases and J 7 bases; nucleotides not matched to a gene: 10. Germline loops: CDR1 MNHEY, CDR2 SVGAGI. The CDR3 nucleotides are TGTGCCAGCAGTGCGGTCCCTACAGGGGGGCAGCCCCAGCATTTT. Its translation is CASSAVPTGGQPQHF.

This clone was seen a handful of times. The chain employs TRBV19 and TRBJ1-5; 9 bases are a match to TRBD1. V shed 7 bases, J shed 4 bases, and the junction held 8 bases outside the gene matches. Germline V gene lookup returns CDR1 LNHDA and CDR2 SQIVND (reference sequence). The CDR3 has 15 amino acids. CDR3 amino acids: CASNLGTGTNQPQHF. The DNA of the CDR3 is TGTGCCAGTAATTTGGGGACAGGGACAAATCAGCCCCAGCATTTT. Drawing the rest from reference TRBV19 and TRBJ1-5, the complete variable domain is DGGITQSPKYLFRKEGQNVTLSCEQNLNHDAMYWYRQDPGQGLRLIYYSQIVNDFQKGDIAEGYSVSREKKESFPLTVTSAQKNPTAFYLCASNLGTGTNQPQHFGDGTRLSIL.

The CDR3 DNA reads TGTGCCAGCAGCCGACTAGCGGGAGGCTACGAGCAGTACTTC. It is translated as CASSRLAGGYEQYF. The chain uses TRBV7-2 and TRBJ2-5, with 13 bases fitting TRBD2. TRBJ2-7 matches the DNA end more closely, so the J call is doubtful. The CDR3 totals 14 residues. Looked up from germline, CDR1 is SGHTA and CDR2 is FQGNSA.

The V gene is TRBV11-2, the J gene TRBJ2-7; D is perhaps TRBD2 (5 bases). Germline assignment: CDR1 SGHAT and CDR2 FQNNGV. The CDR3 extends over 14 amino acids. The germline V and J ends were trimmed by 1 base and 7 bases, with 14 bases remaining between them. The CDR3 region has the DNA TGTGCCAGCAGCTTAGGAACGGGAACGAGTGAGCAGTACTTC. Its protein product is CASSLGTGTSEQYF.

The chain joins TRBV19 to TRBJ1-5; 7 bases line up with TRBD1. Germline lookup yields CDR1 LNHDA and CDR2 SQIVND (reference sequence). The CDR3 contains 17 residues. Trimming took 8 bases from V and 0 from J; bases not matched to a gene: 13. The CDR3 nucleotides read TGTGCCAGTTCGGGACAGAACCTCCGATATAGCAATCAGCCCCAGCATTTT. It is translated as CASSGQNLRYSNQPQHF.

The rearrangement links TRBV7-2 to TRBJ2-7, with 7 bases aligning to TRBD2. The CDR3 is made up of 15 amino acids. With V trimmed by 1 base and J by 2 bases, 5 bases remained unmatched. CDR1 and CDR2 from the germline V gene are SGHTA and FQGNSA. The CDR3 DNA sequence: TGTGCCAGCAGCTTAGGGTCTAGCGGAACCTACGAGCAGTACTTC. This encodes CASSLGSSGTYEQYF.